The rows below give T cell receptor beta chains drawn from one sample of a study of blood T cells in healthy people across ages. TCRdb processed the 5' RACE reads anew with MiXCR; each CDR3 protein has one entry. The sample yields approximately 1.5 million distinct CDR3 sequences, about 31% seen once. The sequencing sample was made of blood. Receptors were obtained from a woman between 25 and 40 years old in good health. The CDR3 runs from the conserved cysteine through the conserved F or W. Fields, in order: D gene, J gene, clone size, V gene, CDR3 DNA, CDR3 protein. A D gene is named only where the DNA matches it firmly. Some rows have no size entry. The others give once, few or many, or a class for an expanded clone.

d_call: TRBD2; j_call: TRBJ2-7; clone_size: NA; v_call: TRBV2; cdr3_nt: TGTGCCAGCAGTGATTGGACTAGCGGGACCTACGAGCAGTACTTC; cdr3_aa: CASSDWTSGTYEQYF
d_call: TRBD1; j_call: TRBJ2-7; clone_size: few; v_call: TRBV6-5; cdr3_nt: TGTGCCAGCAGTCGGTACGGGACAGGGTACTACGAGCAGTACTTC; cdr3_aa: CASSRYGTGYYEQYF
d_call: TRBD2; j_call: TRBJ2-7; clone_size: few; v_call: TRBV3-1; cdr3_nt: TGTGCCAGCAGCCAAGAAACTAGCGGGTCCCCCTACGAGCAGTACTTC; cdr3_aa: CASSQETSGSPYEQYF
d_call: NA; j_call: TRBJ1-2; clone_size: NA; v_call: TRBV24-1; cdr3_nt: TGTGCCACCAGTGAGGGCTCCAGGGGTCGGTATGGCTACACCTTC; cdr3_aa: CATSEGSRGRYGYTF
d_call: TRBD2; j_call: TRBJ2-7; clone_size: many; v_call: TRBV12-3/TRBV12-4; cdr3_nt: TGTGCCAGCAGTCACGGGGGGACCGCCCACGAGCAGTACTTC; cdr3_aa: CASSHGGTAHEQYF
d_call: NA; j_call: TRBJ2-3; clone_size: few; v_call: TRBV9; cdr3_nt: TGTGCCAGCAGCCTACCGACCGACACAGATACGCAGTATTTT; cdr3_aa: CASSLPTDTDTQYF
d_call: NA; j_call: TRBJ1-1; clone_size: few; v_call: TRBV3-1; cdr3_nt: TGTGCCAGCAGCCAGACTGTCGCCATGAACACTGAGGCTTTCTTT; cdr3_aa: CASSQTVAMNTEAFF
d_call: NA; j_call: TRBJ2-5; clone_size: few; v_call: TRBV11-2; cdr3_nt: TGTGCCAGCAGGCGGTTGCAAGGGCGTGAGACCCAGTACTTC; cdr3_aa: CASRRLQGRETQYF
d_call: TRBD1; j_call: TRBJ2-1; clone_size: few; v_call: TRBV14; cdr3_nt: TGTGCCAGCAGCCCCCTACTGACAGGGGACAACTACCCCTACAATGAGCAGTTCTTC; cdr3_aa: CASSPLLTGDNYPYNEQFF
d_call: NA; j_call: TRBJ2-7; clone_size: NA; v_call: TRBV5-1; cdr3_nt: TGCGCCAGCAGCTTGGCCGACACTACGCTCCACGAGCAGTACTTC; cdr3_aa: CASSLADTTLHEQYF
d_call: TRBD2; j_call: TRBJ2-5; clone_size: NA; v_call: TRBV7-9; cdr3_nt: TGTGCCAGCAGCATGGGACTAGCGGAGAAAGAGACCCAGTACTTC; cdr3_aa: CASSMGLAEKETQYF
d_call: NA; j_call: TRBJ1-2; clone_size: NA; v_call: TRBV6-6; cdr3_nt: TGTGCCAGCAGTTACTCTTCTTCTTCCTACACCTTC; cdr3_aa: CASSYSSSSYTF
d_call: NA; j_call: TRBJ2-3; clone_size: few; v_call: TRBV20-1; cdr3_nt: TGCAGTGCTCTGGACGTCTCAGATACGCAGTATTTT; cdr3_aa: CSALDVSDTQYF
d_call: NA; j_call: TRBJ1-1; clone_size: once; v_call: TRBV30; cdr3_nt: TGTGCCTGGTCCCTGCAGGGACTAACGAACACTGAAGCTTTCTTT; cdr3_aa: CAWSLQGLTNTEAFF
d_call: NA; j_call: TRBJ1-1; clone_size: NA; v_call: TRBV6-5; cdr3_nt: TGTGCCAGCAGTTTGGTCTTTTGCGCTGAAGCTTTCTTT; cdr3_aa: CASSLVFCAEAFF
d_call: NA; j_call: TRBJ2-5; clone_size: few; v_call: TRBV5-4; cdr3_nt: TGTGCCAGCAGCTTTCCGGAAGGGGGTGGAGAGACCCAGTACTTC; cdr3_aa: CASSFPEGGGETQYF
d_call: NA; j_call: TRBJ1-4; clone_size: NA; v_call: TRBV29-1; cdr3_nt: TGCAGCGTTGCCCTCCGGACGGGAACTAATGAAAAACTGTTTTTT; cdr3_aa: CSVALRTGTNEKLFF
d_call: TRBD1; j_call: TRBJ1-1; clone_size: NA; v_call: TRBV6-5; cdr3_nt: TGTGCCAGCAGTTACCGGGACAGGGGGCCATATGAAGCTTTCTTT; cdr3_aa: CASSYRDRGPYEAFF
d_call: NA; j_call: TRBJ1-2; clone_size: NA; v_call: TRBV30; cdr3_nt: TGTGCCTGGGAGAACTTCTATGGCTACACCTTC; cdr3_aa: CAWENFYGYTF
d_call: NA; j_call: TRBJ1-2; clone_size: NA; v_call: TRBV18; cdr3_nt: TGTGCCAGCTCACCACCTTCTAAAGCCAACTATGGCTACACCTTC; cdr3_aa: CASSPPSKANYGYTF
d_call: TRBD1; j_call: TRBJ1-5; clone_size: NA; v_call: TRBV12-3/TRBV12-4; cdr3_nt: TGTGTCAGCAGGACAGGGACAGGGCGGGAGCCCCAGCATTTT; cdr3_aa: CVSRTGTGREPQHF
d_call: NA; j_call: TRBJ2-7; clone_size: few; v_call: TRBV20-1; cdr3_nt: TGCAGTGCTAGAGAGGCAGTCTCCTACGAGCAGTACTTC; cdr3_aa: CSAREAVSYEQYF
d_call: TRBD1; j_call: TRBJ1-2; clone_size: NA; v_call: TRBV2; cdr3_nt: TGTGCCAGCACTCTTGGACAGGCTAACTATGGCTACACCTTC; cdr3_aa: CASTLGQANYGYTF
d_call: TRBD2; j_call: TRBJ2-5; clone_size: few; v_call: TRBV7-8; cdr3_nt: TGTGCCAGCAGCTTAGCGGGGGGGGTAGAGGAGACCCAGTACTTC; cdr3_aa: CASSLAGGVEETQYF
d_call: NA; j_call: TRBJ1-1; clone_size: NA; v_call: TRBV5-1; cdr3_nt: TGCGCCAGCAGCTTGGCCCCAACTGGGGGAGGGACTGAAGCTTTCTTT; cdr3_aa: CASSLAPTGGGTEAFF
d_call: NA; j_call: TRBJ2-7; clone_size: NA; v_call: TRBV6-2/TRBV6-3; cdr3_nt: TGTGCCAGCAGTTACGTACGTCCCTACGAGCAGTACTTC; cdr3_aa: CASSYVRPYEQYF
d_call: NA; j_call: TRBJ2-7; clone_size: few; v_call: TRBV27; cdr3_nt: TGTGCCAGCAGTGTCCACGGATCCTACGAGCAGTACTTC; cdr3_aa: CASSVHGSYEQYF
d_call: NA; j_call: TRBJ2-1; clone_size: NA; v_call: TRBV7-6; cdr3_nt: TGTGCCAGCAGCTTAGGATCTGGTCCTGAGCAGTTCTTC; cdr3_aa: CASSLGSGPEQFF
d_call: TRBD1; j_call: TRBJ2-3; clone_size: NA; v_call: TRBV6-1; cdr3_nt: TGTGCCAGTCGGCCGGGGACAGGGTACGCAGATACGCAGTATTTT; cdr3_aa: CASRPGTGYADTQYF
d_call: TRBD1; j_call: TRBJ2-6; clone_size: NA; v_call: TRBV7-9; cdr3_nt: TGTGCCAGCAGCTTTCGTCTTGACAGGGGGCTAGGTGGGGCCAACGTCCTGACTTTC; cdr3_aa: CASSFRLDRGLGGANVLTF
d_call: TRBD1; j_call: TRBJ1-1; clone_size: NA; v_call: TRBV12-3/TRBV12-4; cdr3_nt: TGTGCCAGCAGTTTAGTGGTCAACAGGGGATGGACTGAAGCTTTCTTT; cdr3_aa: CASSLVVNRGWTEAFF
d_call: TRBD1; j_call: TRBJ1-1; clone_size: NA; v_call: TRBV27; cdr3_nt: TGTGCCAGCAGTTTAGCCAGGGGGAGTGGTGAAGCTTTCTTT; cdr3_aa: CASSLARGSGEAFF
d_call: NA; j_call: TRBJ1-5; clone_size: NA; v_call: TRBV27; cdr3_nt: TGTGCCAGCAGTGCCGGTTCAACAGGGCCGGCCACTCAGCCCCAGCATTTT; cdr3_aa: CASSAGSTGPATQPQHF
d_call: TRBD2; j_call: TRBJ2-1; clone_size: NA; v_call: TRBV10-3; cdr3_nt: TGTGCCATCAGTGCGAGCGGGAGAGACAATGAGCAGTTCTTC; cdr3_aa: CAISASGRDNEQFF
d_call: NA; j_call: TRBJ2-7; clone_size: many; v_call: TRBV7-9; cdr3_nt: TGTGCCAGCAGCTTGGACGGTTTCTACGAGCAGTACTTC; cdr3_aa: CASSLDGFYEQYF
d_call: NA; j_call: TRBJ2-7; clone_size: many; v_call: TRBV20-1; cdr3_nt: TGCAGTGCTAGGACGGGGGCCTACGAGCAGTACTTC; cdr3_aa: CSARTGAYEQYF
d_call: NA; j_call: TRBJ2-1; clone_size: NA; v_call: TRBV12-3/TRBV12-4; cdr3_nt: TGTGCCAGCAGTATAAACTACAATGAGCAGTTCTTC; cdr3_aa: CASSINYNEQFF
d_call: NA; j_call: TRBJ1-5; clone_size: NA; v_call: TRBV15; cdr3_nt: TGTGCCACCAGCAGAGATTACGATAGCAATCAGCCCCAGCATTTT; cdr3_aa: CATSRDYDSNQPQHF
d_call: TRBD2; j_call: TRBJ2-1; clone_size: once; v_call: TRBV10-3; cdr3_nt: TGTGCCGTCAGTGGTTCTAGCGGGAGGGCTTATGAGCAGTTCTTC; cdr3_aa: CAVSGSSGRAYEQFF
d_call: TRBD1; j_call: TRBJ1-2; clone_size: few; v_call: TRBV2; cdr3_nt: TGTGCCACCCAAGCCTCAGGGGGCCCTATGAATAACTATGGCTACACCTTC; cdr3_aa: CATQASGGPMNNYGYTF
d_call: TRBD2; j_call: TRBJ2-3; clone_size: few; v_call: TRBV5-1; cdr3_nt: TGCGCCAGCAGCTTGCCGGGGGGTGCGCGGGATACGCAGTATTTT; cdr3_aa: CASSLPGGARDTQYF
d_call: NA; j_call: TRBJ1-1; clone_size: many; v_call: TRBV27; cdr3_nt: TGTGCCAGCAGTTTATCGGCGAACACTGAAGCTTTCTTT; cdr3_aa: CASSLSANTEAFF
d_call: TRBD2; j_call: TRBJ2-5; clone_size: many; v_call: TRBV20-1; cdr3_nt: TGCAGTGCTAGAGATGACGGGAGGGTGACCCAGTACTTC; cdr3_aa: CSARDDGRVTQYF
d_call: TRBD1; j_call: TRBJ2-1; clone_size: NA; v_call: TRBV7-6; cdr3_nt: TGTGCCAGCAGCCGCTTGGCAGGGGGTGAACACAATGAGCAGTTCTTC; cdr3_aa: CASSRLAGGEHNEQFF
d_call: NA; j_call: TRBJ1-5; clone_size: few; v_call: TRBV10-3; cdr3_nt: TGTGCCATCAAGTTGGGGTCAGGACAGCCCCAGCATTTT; cdr3_aa: CAIKLGSGQPQHF
d_call: TRBD2; j_call: TRBJ2-1; clone_size: NA; v_call: TRBV6-6; cdr3_nt: TGTGCCAGCAGTTACTCAGTAACTAGCGGGGCGTACAATGAGCAGTTCTTC; cdr3_aa: CASSYSVTSGAYNEQFF
d_call: NA; j_call: TRBJ2-3; clone_size: NA; v_call: TRBV28; cdr3_nt: TGTGCCAGCAGGGGAGCGAGAGAGGACACAGATACGCAGTATTTT; cdr3_aa: CASRGAREDTDTQYF
d_call: TRBD2; j_call: TRBJ2-5; clone_size: NA; v_call: TRBV28; cdr3_nt: TGTGCCAGCAGTAAACCGGGAGGAGGGGAGACCCAGTACTTC; cdr3_aa: CASSKPGGGETQYF